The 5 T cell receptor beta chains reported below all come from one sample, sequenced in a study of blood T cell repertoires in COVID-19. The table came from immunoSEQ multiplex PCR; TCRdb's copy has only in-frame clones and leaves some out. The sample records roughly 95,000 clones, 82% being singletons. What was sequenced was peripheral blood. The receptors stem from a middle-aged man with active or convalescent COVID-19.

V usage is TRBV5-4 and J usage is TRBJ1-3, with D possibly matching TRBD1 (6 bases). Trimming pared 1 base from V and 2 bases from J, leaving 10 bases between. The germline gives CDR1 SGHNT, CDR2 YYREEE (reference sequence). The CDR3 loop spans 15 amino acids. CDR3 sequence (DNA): TGTGCCAGCAGCTTGTCAGGGGTCCCTGGAAACACCATATATTTT. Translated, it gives CASSLSGVPGNTIYF. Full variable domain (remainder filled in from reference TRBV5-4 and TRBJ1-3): ETGVTQSPTHLIKTRGQQVTLRCSSQSGHNTVSWYQQALGQGPQFIFQYYREEENGRGNFPPRFSGLQFPNYSSELNVNALELDDSALYLCASSLSGVPGNTIYFGEGSWLTVV.

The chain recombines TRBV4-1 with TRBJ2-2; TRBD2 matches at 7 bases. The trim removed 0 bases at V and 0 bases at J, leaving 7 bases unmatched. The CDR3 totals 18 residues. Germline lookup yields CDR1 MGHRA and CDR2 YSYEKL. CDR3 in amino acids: CASSQEPAGRPNTGELFF. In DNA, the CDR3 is TGCGCCAGCAGCCAAGAGCCAGCGGGGAGACCGAACACCGGGGAGCTGTTTTTT.

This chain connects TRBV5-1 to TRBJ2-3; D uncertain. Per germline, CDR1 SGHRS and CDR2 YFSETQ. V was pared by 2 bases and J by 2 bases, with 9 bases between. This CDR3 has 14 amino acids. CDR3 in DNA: TGCGCCAGCAGCTTCCGGGTAAACACAGATACGCAGTATTTT. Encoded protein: CASSFRVNTDTQYF.

The CDR3 loop is CASSLEALVGEAFF. CDR3 bases: TGTGCCAGCAGTTTAGAAGCGTTAGTAGGTGAAGCTTTCTTT. This sequence joins TRBV28 and TRBJ1-1; D gene uncertain. Looked up from germline, CDR1 is MDHEN and CDR2 is SYDVKM. The CDR3 is made up of 14 amino acids. The germline V and J ends were trimmed by 2 bases and 7 bases, with 14 bases remaining between them.

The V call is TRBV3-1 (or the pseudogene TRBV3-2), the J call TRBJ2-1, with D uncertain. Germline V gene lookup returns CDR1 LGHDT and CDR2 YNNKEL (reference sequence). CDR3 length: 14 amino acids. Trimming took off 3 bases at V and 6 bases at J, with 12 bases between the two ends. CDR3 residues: CASSQMVGGNEQFF. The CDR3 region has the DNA TGTGCCAGCAGCCAGATGGTAGGCGGCAATGAGCAGTTCTTC.